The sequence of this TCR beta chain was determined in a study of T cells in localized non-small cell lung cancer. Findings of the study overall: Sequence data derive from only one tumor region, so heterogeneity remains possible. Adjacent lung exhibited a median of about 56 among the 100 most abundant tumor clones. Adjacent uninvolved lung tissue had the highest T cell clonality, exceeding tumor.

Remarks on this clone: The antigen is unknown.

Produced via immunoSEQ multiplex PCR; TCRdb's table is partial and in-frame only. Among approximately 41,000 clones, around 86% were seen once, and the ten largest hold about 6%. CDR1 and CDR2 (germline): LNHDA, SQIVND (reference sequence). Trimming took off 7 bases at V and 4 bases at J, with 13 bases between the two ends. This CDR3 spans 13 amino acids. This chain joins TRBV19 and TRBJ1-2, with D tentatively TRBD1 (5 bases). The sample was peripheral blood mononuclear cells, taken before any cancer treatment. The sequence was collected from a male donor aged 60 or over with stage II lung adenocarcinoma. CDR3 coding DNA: TGTGCCAGTACCCTTGGGGCCCCCTATGGCTACACCTTC. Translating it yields CASTLGAPYGYTF.